Below are 21 T cell receptor beta chains sequenced from a single sample in a study of blood T cell repertoires in COVID-19. Only in-frame clones appear in the TCRdb table, and some are missing; sequencing was by immunoSEQ multiplex PCR. This table has roughly 280,000 clones, 80% to 90% appearing once. The sample consisted of peripheral blood. Every receptor here comes from a woman aged 70-85 years with acute or convalescent COVID-19.

The V gene is TRBV5-1, the J gene TRBJ1-2; the D gene is possibly TRBD1 (5 bases). The CDR3 has 17 amino acids. From germline, CDR1 is SGHRS and CDR2 YFSETQ. Between the trimmed V and J ends, which lost 0 bases and 0 bases, there was a span of 15 bases. CDR3 DNA sequence: TGCGCCAGCAGCTTGGTCCTTCAGGGTGAAGCTAACTATGGCTACACCTTC. Translating gives CASSLVLQGEANYGYTF.

The V and J genes are TRBV18 and TRBJ2-2; no definite D call. The CDR3 has 13 amino acids. Germline V gene data show CDR1 as KGHSH and CDR2 as LQKENI. The ends were cut back, 2 bases at V and 7 bases at J, with 8 bases in the middle. As DNA, the CDR3 is TGTGCCAGCTCACCAACAGTCAACGGGGAGCTGTTTTTT. Translation gives CASSPTVNGELFF.

The chain couples TRBV5-5 to TRBJ1-2; D gene ambiguous. This CDR3 has 13 amino acids. Looked up from germline, CDR1 is SGHKS and CDR2 is YYEKEE (reference sequence). V gave up 0 bases and J gave up 3 bases, with 6 bases separating them. The CDR3 sequence: CASSLVGDYGYTF. CDR3 coding DNA: TGTGCCAGCAGCTTGGTCGGGGACTATGGCTACACCTTC.

V and J are TRBV2 and TRBJ2-5, with unresolved D. The V gene's germline CDR1 is SNHLY and CDR2 FYNNEI. The CDR3 is 13 residues long. V was cut by 5 bases and J by 5 bases, with 12 bases left in between. CDR3 bases: TGTGCCAGCAGTCGACTTCGGTCGGAGACCCAGTACTTC. It is translated as CASSRLRSETQYF.

The J gene is TRBJ2-3, the V gene TRBV18, with TRBD1 as a possible D gene (6 bases). V was clipped by 4 bases and J by 1 base, with 12 bases between them. Germline values: CDR1 KGHSH, CDR2 LQKENI. This CDR3 spans 15 amino acids. The CDR3 protein is CASSLMDSRTDTQYF. CDR3 sequence (DNA): TGTGCCAGCTCACTTATGGACAGCCGCACAGATACGCAGTATTTT.

The chain recombines TRBV3-1 (or the pseudogene TRBV3-2) with TRBJ1-5; no definite D call. With 1 base removed from V and 9 bases from J, the gap between germline ends came to 10 bases. The CDR3 spans 13 residues. Germline V CDR1 and CDR2: LGHDT, YNNKEL (reference sequence). The CDR3: CASSQGEGGPQHF. In nucleotides, the CDR3 is TGTGCCAGCAGCCAAGGGGAGGGCGGGCCCCAGCATTTT.

The V call is TRBV20-1, the J call TRBJ1-2, with 8 bases aligning to TRBD1. This CDR3 contains 12 residues. Germline loops: CDR1 DFQATT, CDR2 SNEGSKA (reference sequence). After removal of 3 bases from V and 5 bases from J, the junction contained 2 bases not matched to a gene. DNA for the CDR3: TGCAGTGCTAGTAACAGGGGGTATGGCTACACCTTC. Amino acid sequence: CSASNRGYGYTF.

The chain is built from TRBV3-1 (or the pseudogene TRBV3-2) and TRBJ2-5; D unresolved. Per the germline V gene, CDR1 is LGHDT and CDR2 is YNNKEL (reference sequence). The CDR3 runs 14 residues. Trimming stripped 5 bases from V and 1 base from J, with 11 bases between. The CDR3 protein is CASSSVAVQETQYF. In DNA, the CDR3 is TGTGCCAGCAGCTCTGTCGCGGTCCAAGAGACCCAGTACTTC.

Only a few counts were recorded for this clone. The chain uses TRBV2 and TRBJ2-1, with D perhaps matching TRBD2 (5 bases). Germline CDR1 SNHLY, CDR2 FYNNEI. The V and J ends lost 0 bases and 9 bases respectively, with 12 bases between them. This CDR3 region has 14 residues. The CDR3 DNA is TGTGCCAGCAGTGAAGCGGAGGTGTCTAGTGAGCAGTTCTTC. Protein product: CASSEAEVSSEQFF.

Here the CDR3 reads CASSFGGGQDTQYF. CDR3 nucleotides: TGTGCCAGCAGCTTCGGCGGGGGCCAAGATACGCAGTATTTT. The gene calls are TRBV11-3 and TRBJ2-3, with D perhaps matching TRBD2 (7 bases). CDR3 length: 14 amino acids. The V and J ends lost 3 bases and 5 bases respectively, with 12 bases between them. Germline V gene sequence: CDR1 SGHNT, CDR2 YENEEA. Full variable domain (rest looked up from reference TRBV11-3 and TRBJ2-3): EAGVVQSPRYKIIEKKQPVAFWCNPISGHNTLYWYLQNLGQGPELLIRYENEEAVDDSQLPKDRFSAERLKGVDSTLKIQPAELGDSAVYLCASSFGGGQDTQYFGPGTRLTVL.

The chain employs TRBV5-1 and TRBJ2-7, with D maybe TRBD1 (6 bases). The CDR3 has 12 residues. V shed 0 bases and J shed 6 bases, with 7 bases lying between them. In germline, CDR1 is SGHRS, CDR2 YFSETQ. The CDR3 is CASSLEQGEQYF. CDR3 DNA sequence: TGCGCCAGCAGCTTGGAACAGGGCGAGCAGTACTTC.

The rearrangement links TRBV5-1 to TRBJ2-3; TRBD2 matches at 8 bases. Germline trimming cut 3 bases from V and 3 bases from J; bases unmatched to any gene: 12. The CDR3 spans 17 residues. CDR1 is SGHRS and CDR2 is YFSETQ in the germline V gene. CDR3 in DNA: TGCGCCAGCAGCTGGGGGTCTCAGCGGGGGATGACAGATACGCAGTATTTT. Its translation: CASSWGSQRGMTDTQYF.

This clone was counted a few times. The rearrangement uses TRBV12-3 or TRBV12-4 and TRBJ2-5; possibly TRBD2 for D (5 bases). This CDR3 is built from 13 residues. V lost 4 bases to trimming and J lost 7 bases, with 13 bases between them. In DNA, the CDR3 is TGTGCCAGCAGTTATCCCGGGGTCTGGACCCAGTACTTC. Protein product: CASSYPGVWTQYF.

The rearrangement links TRBV5-4 to TRBJ2-1; 9 bases map to TRBD1. With V trimmed by 0 bases and J by 8 bases, 9 bases remained unmatched. CDR3 length: 16 residues. Looked up from germline, CDR1 is SGHNT and CDR2 is YYREEE (reference sequence). CDR3 sequence reads: CASSLGDRAVAHEQFF. The CDR3 coding sequence is TGTGCCAGCAGCTTGGGGGACAGGGCGGTGGCCCATGAGCAGTTCTTC.

The rearrangement uses TRBV19 and TRBJ1-1, with 7 bases matching TRBD1. Germline V gene lookup returns CDR1 LNHDA and CDR2 SQIVND (reference sequence). V shed 5 bases, J shed 11 bases, and the junction held 5 bases outside the gene matches. The CDR3 extends over 11 amino acids. Here the CDR3 reads CASSSTGQAFF. Here the CDR3 DNA reads TGTGCCAGTAGTTCGACAGGGCAGGCTTTCTTT.

The rearrangement links TRBV5-4 to TRBJ1-2, with D perhaps TRBD1 (6 bases). In germline, CDR1 is SGHNT, CDR2 YYREEE (reference sequence). The CDR3 sequence is 16 residues long. V lost 0 bases to trimming and J lost 0 bases, with 12 bases between them. The CDR3 DNA sequence: TGTGCCAGCAGCTTGGGACAGGCACAAGCTAACTATGGCTACACCTTC. This codes for CASSLGQAQANYGYTF.

The gene calls are TRBV3-1 (or the pseudogene TRBV3-2) and TRBJ2-7, with D maybe TRBD2 (6 bases). Germline V gene sequence: CDR1 LGHDT, CDR2 YNNKEL (reference sequence). The V end lost 3 bases, the J end lost 6 bases, and 12 bases lay between the germline ends. The CDR3 has 13 residues. The CDR3 reads CASSHREATEQYF. In DNA form, the CDR3 reads TGTGCCAGCAGCCATAGGGAGGCTACCGAGCAGTACTTC.

This chain's CDR3 is CASSATGGYEQYF. The CDR3 DNA follows: TGTGCCAGTAGTGCGACAGGGGGCTACGAGCAGTACTTC. The chain links TRBV19 to TRBJ2-7; TRBD1 aligns across 9 bases. Germline CDR1 reads LNHDA; CDR2 reads SQIVND (reference sequence). V was pared by 5 bases and J by 3 bases, with 2 bases of the junction left unmatched. The CDR3 loop spans 13 amino acids.

This rearrangement joins TRBV6-5 to TRBJ1-2; D possibly corresponds to TRBD1 (5 bases). The V end was cut by 3 bases, the J end by 7 bases, with 12 bases between. The CDR3 is 13 residues long. Germline CDR1 reads MNHEY; CDR2 reads SVGAGI. The CDR3 loop is CASSYSQVSGYTF. CDR3 DNA sequence: TGTGCCAGCAGTTATTCACAGGTCTCTGGCTACACCTTC.

This chain links TRBV6-5 with TRBJ1-6; D unresolved. Germline lookup yields CDR1 MNHEY and CDR2 SVGAGI. The V end lost 4 bases, the J end lost 3 bases, and 13 bases lay between the germline ends. This CDR3 has 16 amino acids. The CDR3 sequence: CASSSTLTHYNSPLHF. CDR3 coding DNA: TGTGCCAGCAGTTCGACACTCACCCACTATAATTCACCCCTCCACTTT.

The chain uses TRBV12-5 and TRBJ2-7, with 7 bases fitting TRBD1. CDR3 length equals 15 residues. V shed 3 bases, J shed 2 bases, and the junction held 7 bases outside the gene matches. The V gene's germline CDR1 is LGHNT and CDR2 FRNRAP. The chain's CDR3 is CASGLRQGWTYEQYF. For the CDR3, the DNA is TGTGCTAGTGGTTTACGACAGGGATGGACCTACGAGCAGTACTTC.